The next 5 T cell receptor beta chains were all read from a single sample in a study of T cell responses to AZD1222 COVID-19 vaccine. Clones were read by immunoSEQ multiplex PCR, and TCRdb kept only the in-frame ones, dropping some. The sample includes under 300,000 clones, more than 85% seen only once; the top ten take 0.55%. Sequenced material: peripheral blood, taken on day 0 of AZD1222 vaccination. These receptors all come from an adult in good health.

This chain links TRBV4-3 with TRBJ2-1, with TRBD2 identical over 8 bases. The CDR3 covers 14 residues. Germline V gene sequence: CDR1 LGHNA, CDR2 YSLEER. The trim removed 3 bases at V and 9 bases at J, leaving 7 bases unmatched. CDR3 coding DNA: TGCGCCAGCAGCCAGGGACTAGTTGGCGTTGAGCAGTTCTTC. Amino acid sequence: CASSQGLVGVEQFF.

J is TRBJ2-3 and V is TRBV15, with a tentative D call TRBD2 (5 bases). This CDR3 contains 18 residues. Germline V gene sequence: CDR1 LNHNV, CDR2 YYDKDF (reference sequence). Trimming removed 4 bases at V and 2 bases at J, with 22 bases between. CDR3 nucleotide sequence: TGTGCCACCAGCAAAGAGACCCCCAGGCGACTAATCACAGATACGCAGTATTTT. Protein product: CATSKETPRRLITDTQYF.

For this clone: Other nucleotide sequences in the sample specify the same CDR3. This chain connects TRBV3-1 (or the pseudogene TRBV3-2) to TRBJ1-1; D is unclear. Germline CDR1 is LGHDT and CDR2 is YNNKEL (reference sequence). V lost 1 base and J 1 base, leaving 7 bases between the germline ends. CDR3 length: 14 amino acids. The CDR3 bases are TGTGCCAGCAGCCAAGGTTTCAGGAACACTGAAGCTTTCTTT. Protein product: CASSQGFRNTEAFF.

The chain links TRBV7-8 to TRBJ1-5, with D possibly TRBD1 on 5 matching bases. The CDR3 is 16 residues long. Between the trimmed V and J ends, which lost 0 bases and 3 bases, there was a span of 12 bases. Germline loops: CDR1 SGHVS, CDR2 FQNEAQ. CDR3 sequence (DNA): TGTGCCAGCAGCTTAGCGGGGGGGAAACCCAATCAGCCCCAGCATTTT. Amino acids: CASSLAGGKPNQPQHF.

V is TRBV10-1 and J is TRBJ2-2, with TRBD2 matching over 7 bases. J gave up 3 bases and V 2 bases, and 3 bases lay outside the gene matches. The CDR3 spans 15 residues. Germline CDR1 and CDR2: WNHNN and SYGVQD (reference sequence). The CDR3 protein is CASSEGLADTGELFF. In DNA, the CDR3 is TGCGCCAGCAGTGAGGGGCTAGCGGACACCGGGGAGCTGTTTTTT.